The present entry profiles one TCR beta chain with its context. The DNA is omitted, as the CDR3 cannot be located on it reliably, and the CDR3 follows TCRdb's listing. Termini included, the CDR3 measures 16 amino acids. Germline CDR1 and CDR2: SGHRS and YFSETQ. This sample is drawn from a study of technical replicates of blood from a few donors. Assay used: immunoSEQ multiplex PCR; TCRdb lists only in-frame clones, some missing. This repertoire shows 65,000 to 90,000 clones, just over 90% found once; its top ten account for 0.25% to 0.35%. Sample: T cells isolated from PBMCs. The receptor's source is a human donor in good health. J is TRBJ2-2 and V is TRBV5-1; TRBD1, the table's D call, lacks a check against the DNA. The CDR3 spells CASSLWTRSNTGELFF.